Listed below are T cell receptor beta chains from one sample, sequenced in a study of T cells in Graves' hyperthyroidism and ophthalmopathy. TCRdb re-analysed the multiplex PCR reads in MiXCR, keeping a single row per CDR3 protein. The sample lists over 90,000 distinct CDR3 sequences; roughly 47% were seen once. Sequencing input: blood. The receptors here all came from a middle-aged man with Graves' hyperthyroidism. Both conserved end residues are part of each CDR3. D genes are given only for firm matches. Only part of the rows carry a size: once, few, many, or a class if the clone is expanded.

TRBJ1-2	.	TRBV7-3	.	TGTGCCAGCAGCTTCGTCCCGGGACTAGCGGGGGGGCTTTGGTGCACCTTC	CASSFVPGLAGGLWCTF
TRBJ1-2	many	TRBV6-6	TRBD1	TGTGCCAGCAGGACCGGGACAGGGGTAGGGGGCTACACCTTC	CASRTGTGVGGYTF
TRBJ1-2	many	TRBV6-1	TRBD1	TGTGCCAGCAGTCAACAGGGGGTTAACTATGGCTACACCTTC	CASSQQGVNYGYTF
TRBJ1-4	many	TRBV19	.	TGTGCCAGTGGTATTTTGGGCAGAGATAATGAAAAACTGTTTTTT	CASGILGRDNEKLFF
TRBJ2-1	.	TRBV7-2	TRBD2	TGTGCCAGCAGCCTACCGACTAGCGGGGGGGGCAATGAGCAGTTCTTC	CASSLPTSGGGNEQFF
TRBJ2-7	many	TRBV6-1	.	TGTGCCAGCAGTTTTTCGGGGGGCGGTCGCCAGCAGTACTTC	CASSFSGGGRQQYF
TRBJ1-1	few	TRBV7-2	TRBD1	TGTGCCAGCAGCTTAGCGGGACAGGTAGGTGAAGCTTTCTTT	CASSLAGQVGEAFF
TRBJ1-2	many	TRBV7-8	TRBD1	TGTGCCAGCAGCTCTCCTACCGGGACAGGGAGTCCCTATGGCTACACCTTC	CASSSPTGTGSPYGYTF
TRBJ1-1	.	TRBV7-9	TRBD1	TGTGCCAGCAGCTTAGGGACAGGTGACACTGAAGCTTTCTTT	CASSLGTGDTEAFF
TRBJ1-1	.	TRBV28	.	TGTGCCAGCACTTCCCACGCGAACATTGAAGCTTTCTTT	CASTSHANIEAFF
TRBJ2-5	many	TRBV5-6	.	TGTGCCAGCAGCTTGTCGGAGACCCAGTACTTC	CASSLSETQYF
TRBJ1-2	.	TRBV24-1	.	TGTGCCAGCTCACCAATAACGGACAGTAGCTATGGCTACACCTTC	CASSPITDSSYGYTF
TRBJ2-7	.	TRBV2	.	TGTGCCATCCCTATTGAGCAGTACTTC	CAIPIEQYF
TRBJ2-7	many	TRBV2	.	TGTGCCAGCAGGCCGGACTCCCATGACGAGCAGTACTTC	CASRPDSHDEQYF
TRBJ2-1	many	TRBV6-4	TRBD2	TGTGCCAGCAGTCTTGAACGGGAGGATGAGCAGTTCTTC	CASSLEREDEQFF
TRBJ2-1	many	TRBV7-6	TRBD2	TGTGCCAGCAGCTTGTGGGCGGGGGGGCAGAACAATGAGCAGTTCTTC	CASSLWAGGQNNEQFF
TRBJ1-1	many	TRBV2	.	TGTGCCAGCAGTGAATACTCGGTGAACACTGAAGCTTTCTTT	CASSEYSVNTEAFF
TRBJ2-7	.	TRBV9	TRBD1	TGTGCCAGCAGTTCGACGACAGGGCACTACGAGCAGTACTTC	CASSSTTGHYEQYF
TRBJ1-5	many	TRBV5-5	.	TGTGCCAGCAGCTTGAACAGGGCAGGCCAGCCCCAGCATTTT	CASSLNRAGQPQHF
TRBJ2-7	.	TRBV20-1	.	TGCAGTGCTAGCGCCTACGAGCAGTACTTC	CSASAYEQYF
TRBJ1-4	once	TRBV11-2	TRBD1	TGTGCCAGCAGCTTAGTGGGGACAGGTGGCAACCGCCCCAGATTGTTTTTT	CASSLVGTGGNRPRLFF
TRBJ2-7	.	TRBV29-1	.	TGCAGCGTTGACCAGGGTGAGACCGGGGAGCTCGGGAACTACGAGCAGTACTTC	CSVDQGETGELGNYEQYF
TRBJ2-5	many	TRBV28	.	TGTGCCAGCAGCGTAGTCGGAGAGACCCAGTACTTC	CASSVVGETQYF
TRBJ2-1	many	TRBV9	TRBD2	TGTGCCAGCAGCGTAGTAGGGCTAGCGGGCTACAATGAGCAGTTCTTC	CASSVVGLAGYNEQFF
TRBJ2-5	many	TRBV7-2	.	TGTGCCAGCAGCTTAGCGGGAGCGGGAGAGACCCAGTACTTC	CASSLAGAGETQYF
TRBJ2-2	many	TRBV19	.	TGTGCCAGTAGTATATCGGCCAGTTTTACCGGGGAGCTGTTTTTT	CASSISASFTGELFF
TRBJ2-2	many	TRBV4-3	.	TGCGCCAGCAGCCAAGAACAACCACACACCGGGGAGCTGTTTTTT	CASSQEQPHTGELFF
TRBJ1-2	many	TRBV15	TRBD1	TGTGCCACCAGCAGAGTGGGGGTAGGACAGGGAGGTGGCTACACCTTC	CATSRVGVGQGGGYTF
TRBJ1-5	many	TRBV28	TRBD1	TGTGCCAGCAGGTTACAGGGGAGGAATCAGCCCCAGCATTTT	CASRLQGRNQPQHF
TRBJ2-4	many	TRBV7-9	.	TGTGCCAGCAGCTTAGCCGGGTCAGGCGACATTCAGTACTTC	CASSLAGSGDIQYF
TRBJ1-2	.	TRBV6-5	TRBD1	TGTGCCATCAGTGAGCGGGACAGGGGCTACACCTTC	CAISERDRGYTF